Listed below are T cell receptor beta chains from one sample, sequenced in a study of CD8+ T cells in alopecia areata. Libraries were prepared by immunoSEQ multiplex PCR; TCRdb keeps only in-frame clonotypes and omits some of them. The table lists around 160,000 clones, about 60% of them singletons. The source material was CD4+ T cells sorted from blood, sampled at week 24, from a patient treated with tofacitinib. Receptors were obtained from a human donor with alopecia areata. Each CDR3 is given with its conserved first and last residue. Fields, in order: clone size, V gene, D gene, J gene, CDR3 DNA, CDR3 protein. The D gene is left open where the match is weak. The size of a clone is reported for some rows only, either as once, few or many, or as a class for expanded clones.

NA	TRBV29-1	NA	TRBJ2-7	TGCAGCGTCGAAACAGGTCTCTCCTACGAGCAGTACTTC	CSVETGLSYEQYF
NA	TRBV9	TRBD2	TRBJ2-7	TGTGCCAGCAGCGGAGACGATCTAGCGGGGGACTACGAGCAGTACTTC	CASSGDDLAGDYEQYF
NA	TRBV7-9	NA	TRBJ1-1	TGTGCCAGCAGCTTAGCCAGGGAGGGACCTGAAGCTTTCTTT	CASSLAREGPEAFF
NA	TRBV6-5	NA	TRBJ2-5	TGTGCCAGCAGGGCGGGGAATGTCCAAGAGACCCAGTACTTC	CASRAGNVQETQYF
NA	TRBV30	NA	TRBJ2-2	TGTGCCTGGATATCTGGTTTGGGTGCCGGGGAGCTGTTTTTT	CAWISGLGAGELFF
NA	TRBV2	NA	TRBJ2-5	TGTGCCAGCGGTAGGGAAGGCCAAGAGACCCAGTACTTC	CASGREGQETQYF
NA	TRBV20-1	NA	TRBJ2-7	TGCAGTGCTAGTACGTCATACGAGCAGTACTTC	CSASTSYEQYF
NA	TRBV5-1	NA	TRBJ1-1	TGCGCCAGCAGCTGGCTTGAGGGCACTGAAGCTTTCTTT	CASSWLEGTEAFF
NA	TRBV6-1	TRBD1	TRBJ1-1	TGTGCCAGCAGTGTGGGACAGGTCAACACTGAAGCTTTCTTT	CASSVGQVNTEAFF
NA	TRBV5-4	TRBD2	TRBJ2-5	TGTGCCAGCAGCTTGGTAGCGGGGGATGAGACCCAGTACTTC	CASSLVAGDETQYF
NA	TRBV6-5	NA	TRBJ1-1	TGTGCCAGCAGAAGGGGGAACACTGAAGCTTTCTTT	CASRRGNTEAFF
NA	TRBV6-5	NA	TRBJ2-5	TGTGCCAGCAGCACGAGGTACCAAGAGACCCAGTACTTC	CASSTRYQETQYF
few	TRBV29-1	NA	TRBJ1-1	TGCAGCGTGTGCGGGACATTGAACACTGAAGCTTTCTTT	CSVCGTLNTEAFF
few	TRBV5-1	NA	TRBJ2-2	TGCGCCAGCAGCTTGGAAAATTCGGGGCTCCCGAACACCGGGGAGCTGTTTTTT	CASSLENSGLPNTGELFF
NA	TRBV7-6	NA	TRBJ2-6	TGTGCCAGCAGCTTAGAGGTGCTCGGGGGGGCCAACGTCCTGACTTTC	CASSLEVLGGANVLTF
NA	TRBV30	TRBD2	TRBJ2-3	TGTGCCTGGACTCCACGGGGAAGAGGGCTAGCGGGGGAGCTCACAGATACGCAGTATTTT	CAWTPRGRGLAGELTDTQYF
NA	TRBV29-1	NA	TRBJ2-2	TGCAGCATCCCCCGGGGGGCGGCGAACACCGGGGAGCTGTTTTTT	CSIPRGAANTGELFF
NA	TRBV4-1	TRBD1	TRBJ1-5	TGCGCCAGCAGCCCGACAGGGACCCGCAATCAGCCCCAGCATTTT	CASSPTGTRNQPQHF
few	TRBV19	NA	TRBJ1-1	TGTGCCAGTAGTATTTCTGCGGTCTATGGCACTGAAGCTTTCTTT	CASSISAVYGTEAFF
NA	TRBV29-1	NA	TRBJ2-7	TGCAGCGTTGTACTCCGAAACTACGAGCAGTACTTC	CSVVLRNYEQYF
few	TRBV11-2	NA	TRBJ1-1	TGTGCCAGCAGCCCTAGACGGAACACTGAAGCTTTCTTT	CASSPRRNTEAFF
NA	TRBV30	NA	TRBJ2-1	TGTGCCTGGAGCGACACGGGGGCTTTAAATGAGCAGTTCTTC	CAWSDTGALNEQFF
few	TRBV2	NA	TRBJ2-2	TGTGCCAGCAGTCTAGATCGTACCGGGGAGCTGTTTTTT	CASSLDRTGELFF
NA	TRBV29-1	TRBD2	TRBJ2-1	TGCAGCGTAGAGGTAGCGGGGGTCTGGAATGAGCAGTTCTTC	CSVEVAGVWNEQFF
few	TRBV29-1	NA	TRBJ1-5	TGCAGCGTGTCGGTGGGGAACAATCAGCCCCAGCATTTT	CSVSVGNNQPQHF
once	TRBV7-8	TRBD1	TRBJ1-5	TGTGCCAGCAGCCGTGGACAGGGGGGAGATCAGCCCCAGCATTTT	CASSRGQGGDQPQHF
NA	TRBV30	TRBD1	TRBJ1-1	TGTGCCTGGAGTAGAACCGACAGGGGGAACACTGAAGCTTTCTTT	CAWSRTDRGNTEAFF
NA	TRBV5-1	TRBD2	TRBJ2-5	TGCGCCAGCAGCTCAGCGGGGACCAGGGAGACCCAGTACTTC	CASSSAGTRETQYF
once	TRBV5-1	NA	TRBJ1-1	TGCGCCAGCAGTTGGGGGACCCTCACTTTCTTT	CASSWGTLTFF
NA	TRBV11-2	NA	TRBJ2-2	TGTGCCAGCAGGCCGGGACTCACCGGGGAGCTGTTTTTT	CASRPGLTGELFF
NA	TRBV30	NA	TRBJ1-2	TGTGCCTGGAGTGGGGCAGGAACGGGCTTCGGCTACACCTTC	CAWSGAGTGFGYTF